This TCR beta chain was recovered during a study of post-analysis software for immune sequencing data. A remark on this clonotype: Its antigen is undetermined.

General observations from the study: Included in a set of roughly five TRBV segments more frequent in patients than controls were TRBV5-6, TRBV5-1 and TRBV20-1.

Germline assignment: CDR1 WSHSY and CDR2 SAAADI. This CDR3 is built from 13 residues. Trimming removed 1 base at V and 9 bases at J, with 11 bases between. Every TCR beta cDNA library bore unique molecular identifiers. TCRdb reprocessed the PCR reads via MiXCR and lists one record per CDR3 protein. The data contain approximately 570,000 distinct CDR3 sequences, roughly 46% of them singletons. The TCR comes from a girl between 5 and 17 years old with multiple sclerosis. Material: blood. J is TRBJ2-3 and V is TRBV10-2, with unresolved D. The CDR3 nucleotides are TGCGCCAGCAGTGAGTTGATGGTTGGGACGCAGTATTTT. Protein product: CASSELMVGTQYF.